Included here is one TCR beta chain sequence, with context. The target antigen is unknown. The sample belongs to a study of radiotherapy plus CTLA-4 blockade in lung cancer. Study context: Among all patients, 18% showed objective responses, while 30% to 40% had disease control. Overall study results and limits: Once radiotherapy plus ipilimumab had been given, TCR clones derived from tumor expanded in blood.

CDR1 is SNHLY and CDR2 is FYNNEI in the germline V gene. Trimming removed 4 bases from V and 2 bases from J, with 9 bases in between. CDR3 size: 13 residues. Measured with immunoSEQ multiplex PCR; TCRdb has only the in-frame clones, and not every one. The sample shows roughly 90,000 clones, approximately 79% of them seen only once. This sequence was found in a human donor with non-small cell lung cancer that progressed on radiotherapy plus ipilimumab. V gene TRBV2 combines with J gene TRBJ2-7, with D unresolved. The material was peripheral blood, obtained from a patient treated with radiotherapy plus ipilimumab. CDR3 nucleotide sequence: TGTGCCAGCAGTGCGGGTAAACCCTACGAGCAGTACTTC. Residues: CASSAGKPYEQYF.